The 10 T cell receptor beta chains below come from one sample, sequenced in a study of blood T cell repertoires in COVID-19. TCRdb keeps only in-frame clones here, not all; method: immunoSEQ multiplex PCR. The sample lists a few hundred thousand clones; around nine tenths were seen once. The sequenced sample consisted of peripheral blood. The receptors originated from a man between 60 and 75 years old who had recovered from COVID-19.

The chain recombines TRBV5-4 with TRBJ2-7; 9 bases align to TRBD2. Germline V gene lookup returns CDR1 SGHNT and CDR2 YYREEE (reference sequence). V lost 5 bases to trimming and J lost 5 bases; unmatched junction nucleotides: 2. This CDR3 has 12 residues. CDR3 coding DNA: TGTGCCAGCAGGGTAGCGGGAGACGAGCAGTACTTC. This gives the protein CASRVAGDEQYF.

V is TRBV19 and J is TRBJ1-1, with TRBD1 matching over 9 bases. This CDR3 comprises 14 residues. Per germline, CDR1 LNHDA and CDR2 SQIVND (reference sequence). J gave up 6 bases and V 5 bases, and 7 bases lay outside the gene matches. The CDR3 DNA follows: TGTGCCAGTAGTGTTGGACAGGGGTATTCTGAAGCTTTCTTT. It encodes CASSVGQGYSEAFF.

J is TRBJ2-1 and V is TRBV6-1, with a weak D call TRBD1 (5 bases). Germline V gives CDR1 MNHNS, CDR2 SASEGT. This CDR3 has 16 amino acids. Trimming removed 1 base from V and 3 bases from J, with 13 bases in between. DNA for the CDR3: TGTGCCAGCAGTGAAGAGGCAGGGTCCTTCTACAATGAGCAGTTCTTC. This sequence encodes CASSEEAGSFYNEQFF.

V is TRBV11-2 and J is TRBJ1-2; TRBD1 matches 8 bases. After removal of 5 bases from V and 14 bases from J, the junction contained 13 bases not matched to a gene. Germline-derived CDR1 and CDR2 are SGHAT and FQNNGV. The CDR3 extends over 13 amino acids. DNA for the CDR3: TGTGCCAGCAGCCAGGCAGGGGGCGCATCAGGAACCTTC. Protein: CASSQAGGASGTF.

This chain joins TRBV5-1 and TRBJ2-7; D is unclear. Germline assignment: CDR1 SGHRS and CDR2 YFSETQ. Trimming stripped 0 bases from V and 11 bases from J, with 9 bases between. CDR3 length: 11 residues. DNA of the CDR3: TGCGCCAGCAGCTTGGATCGTACAGAGTACTTC. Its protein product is CASSLDRTEYF.

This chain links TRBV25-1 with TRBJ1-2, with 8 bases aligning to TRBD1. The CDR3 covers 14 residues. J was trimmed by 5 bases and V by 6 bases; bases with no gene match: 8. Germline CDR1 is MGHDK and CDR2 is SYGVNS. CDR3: CASRRTGSGYGYTF. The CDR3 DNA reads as TGTGCCAGCAGGAGGACAGGGTCGGGTTATGGCTACACCTTC.

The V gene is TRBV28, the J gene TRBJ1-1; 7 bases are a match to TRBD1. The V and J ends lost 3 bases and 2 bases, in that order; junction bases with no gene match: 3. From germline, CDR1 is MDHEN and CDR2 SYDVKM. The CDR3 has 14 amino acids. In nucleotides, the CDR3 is TGTGCCAGCAGTTTTTGGGACAGTAACACTGAAGCTTTCTTT. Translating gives CASSFWDSNTEAFF.

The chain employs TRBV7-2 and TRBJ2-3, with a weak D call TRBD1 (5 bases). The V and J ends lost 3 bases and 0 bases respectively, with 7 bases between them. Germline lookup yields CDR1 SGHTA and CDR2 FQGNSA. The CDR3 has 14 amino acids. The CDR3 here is CASSFRASTDTQYF. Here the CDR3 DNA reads TGTGCCAGCAGCTTCAGGGCTAGCACAGATACGCAGTATTTT.

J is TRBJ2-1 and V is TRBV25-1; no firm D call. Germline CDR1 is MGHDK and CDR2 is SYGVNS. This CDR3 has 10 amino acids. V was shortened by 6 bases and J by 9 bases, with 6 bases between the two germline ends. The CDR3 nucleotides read TGTGCCAGCAGGGGCCGTGAGCAGTTCTTC. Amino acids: CASRGREQFF.

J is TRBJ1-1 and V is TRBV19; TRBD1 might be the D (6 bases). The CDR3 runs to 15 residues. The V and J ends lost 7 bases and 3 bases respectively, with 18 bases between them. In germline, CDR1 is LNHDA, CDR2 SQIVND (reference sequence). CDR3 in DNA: TGTGCCAGTACCCTCGACAGGACTAGGTACACTGAAGCTTTCTTT. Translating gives CASTLDRTRYTEAFF. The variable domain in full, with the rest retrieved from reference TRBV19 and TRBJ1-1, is DGGITQSPKYLFRKEGQNVTLSCEQNLNHDAMYWYRQDPGQGLRLIYYSQIVNDFQKGDIAEGYSVSREKKESFPLTVTSAQKNPTAFYLCASTLDRTRYTEAFFGQGTRLTVV.